This TCR beta chain was observed in a study of T cell responses to AZD1222 COVID-19 vaccine. Study-wide results and limits: Vaccination with two AZD1222 doses was followed by a rise in Spike-specific TCR breadth and depth.

Note on this clone: Its antigen is still unknown.

The table came from immunoSEQ multiplex PCR; TCRdb's copy has only in-frame clones and leaves some out. The sample gives about 130,000 clones, about 89% of which show up once; 1.5% to 1.8% is in the top ten. This sequence was found in an adult in good health. This specimen consisted of peripheral blood, obtained on day 0 of AZD1222 vaccination.

CDR3 amino acids: CASRPGQGWDIQYF. In DNA, the CDR3 is TGTGCCAGCAGACCAGGACAGGGCTGGGACATTCAGTACTTC. The J gene is TRBJ2-4, the V gene TRBV25-1; 8 positions agree with TRBD1. The CDR3 length is 14 residues. CDR1 is MGHDK, CDR2 SYGVNS, per germline. V lost 6 bases and J lost 8; bases outside the gene matches: 9.